This TCR beta chain appears in the sequencing data of a study of CD8 T cells in ankylosing spondylitis. Overall study findings and caveats: There was a TCR beta motif, made of several highly homologous variants, that appeared characteristic of ankylosing spondylitis blood. CD8+ disease-linked clones were present at relatively low frequencies in blood. The study looked at matched synovial fluid samples from ankylosing spondylitis patients. Disease-linked clones were reported to be significantly enriched there.

Quantitative 5'-RACE with molecular barcodes produced the TCR beta libraries. TCRdb redid the calling of the 5' RACE reads with MiXCR, one entry per CDR3 protein. The sample carries about 210,000 distinct CDR3 sequences, about 7.3% recorded once. Looked up from germline, CDR1 is LGHNA and CDR2 is YSLEER. V was shortened by 0 bases and J by 2 bases, with 12 bases between the two germline ends. The CDR3 spans 16 residues. This clonotype was observed a few times. The antigen is not known. This TCR came from a male donor with ankylosing spondylitis. The chain has TRBV4-3 and TRBJ2-3; D remains unclear. Material for sequencing was blood, either unsorted or a sorted T cell fraction (not recorded which). CDR3 nucleotide sequence: TGCGCCAGCAGCCAAGAAATTCGGCAGTTCACAGATACGCAGTATTTT. This sequence encodes CASSQEIRQFTDTQYF.